This TCR beta chain comes out of a study of identical twins. Concerning this clonotype: Its antigen is still unknown.

TCRdb itself ran the 5' RACE reads through MiXCR, one entry per CDR3 protein. The data contain some 250,000 distinct CDR3 sequences, approximately 12% of them seen just once; the ten biggest clones take up roughly 4.2%. Points from the study as a whole: Insertions were reduced in abundant cord blood beta clonotypes but not in memory repertoires. Modelling underestimated the level of out-of-frame TCR alpha sharing observed in monozygotic twins.

V dropped 3 bases and J dropped 3; count of bases not matched to a gene: 3. The CDR3 consists of 15 residues. The germline gives CDR1 WNHNN, CDR2 SYGVQD (reference sequence). All donors were healthy Caucasians. These data are also associated with another study on yellow fever vaccine responses in identical twins.

Sequencing was carried out using memory (CD45RO+) T cells sorted from blood. The receptor's source is a young woman in good health. The gene calls are TRBV10-1 and TRBJ2-1, with 9 bases fitting TRBD2. This chain's CDR3 is CASSEGGGVYNEQFF. CDR3 in DNA: TGCGCCAGCAGTGAAGGCGGGGGGGTCTACAATGAGCAGTTCTTC.